This entry lists 9 T cell receptor beta chains sequenced from one sample in a study of blood T cells in healthy people across ages. With a J-beta primer mix and a sample-barcoded 5' primer, a second PCR ran about 6 to 11 cycles. TCRdb called the 5' RACE reads again in MiXCR, with one record for every CDR3 protein. Seen here are about 720,000 distinct CDR3 sequences, about a fifth observed once, and the top ten hold about 20%. Sequenced material: blood. These receptors were obtained from a man aged 65 to 85 in good health.

V usage is TRBV6-5 and J usage is TRBJ2-1, with D hard to call. Germline CDR1 and CDR2: MNHEY and SVGAGI. Trimming removed 5 bases from V and 8 bases from J, with 13 bases in between. There are 13 residues in the CDR3. CDR3 sequence reads: CASSRSPRHEQFF. The CDR3 DNA reads TGTGCCAGCAGTCGTTCTCCTAGACATGAGCAGTTCTTC.

The V and J genes are TRBV6-5 and TRBJ1-4; D remains unclear. CDR3 size: 14 residues. The germline CDR1 and CDR2 sequences are MNHEY and SVGAGI. The ends were cut back, 5 bases at V and 3 bases at J, with 10 bases in the middle. The CDR3 nucleotides are TGTGCCAGCAGTCCAGAGGCATCTAATGAAAAACTGTTTTTT. This translates into CASSPEASNEKLFF.

The CDR3 spells CAVRIGNTIYF. The CDR3 region has the DNA TGTGCCGTAAGGATTGGAAACACCATATATTTT. The chain employs TRBV3-1 and TRBJ1-3; D is undetermined. Germline loops: CDR1 LGHDT, CDR2 YNNKEL (reference sequence). The V end lost 11 bases, the J end lost 3 bases, and 8 bases lay between the germline ends. The CDR3 is 11 amino acids.

Concerning this clonotype: An end of the junction does not agree with germline; a read error may underlie this. The J gene is TRBJ2-3, the V gene TRBV25-1; D possibly corresponds to TRBD1 (6 bases). Germline V lookup: CDR1 MGHDK, CDR2 SYGVNS. The CDR3 is made up of 14 amino acids. CDR3 sequence (DNA): TGTGCCAGCAGTGACCCAGGGGTGTTAGATATGCAGTATTTT. It is translated as CASSDPGVLDMQYF.

This clonotype was picked up a small number of times. The chain combines TRBV5-1 with TRBJ2-7; D uncertain. V lost 0 bases and J 0 bases, leaving 10 bases between the germline ends. The CDR3 consists of 15 residues. CDR1 SGHRS and CDR2 YFSETQ come from the germline V gene. The CDR3 here is CASSLGGANSYEQYF. In DNA, the CDR3 is TGCGCCAGCAGCTTGGGCGGAGCAAACTCCTACGAGCAGTACTTC.

This clonotype has more than one count but fewer than ten. The chain recombines TRBV6-6 with TRBJ2-7, with D maybe TRBD1 (6 bases). This CDR3 comprises 14 residues. V was clipped by 5 bases and J by 0 bases, with 11 bases between them. Germline CDR1 is MNHNY and CDR2 is SVGAGI (reference sequence). Here the CDR3 DNA reads TGTGCCAGCAGTCCCGCGGACAGCTCCTACGAGCAGTACGTC. The encoded protein is CASSPADSSYEQYV.

This sequence joins TRBV7-2 and TRBJ1-1; the D gene is possibly TRBD1 (5 bases). V shed 3 bases and J shed 10 bases, with 21 bases lying between them. The CDR3 extends over 15 amino acids. The germline V gene has CDR1 SGHTA and CDR2 FQGNSA. Written as DNA, the CDR3 is TGTGCCAGCAGCTTTTCCTCAGGGATGAAAGATGGAGCTTTCTTT. The encoded protein is CASSFSSGMKDGAFF. The whole variable domain, filled in from reference TRBV7-2 and TRBJ1-1, reads GAGVSQSPSNKVTEKGKDVELRCDPISGHTALYWYRQSLGQGLEFLIYFQGNSAPDKSGLPSDRFSAERTGGSVSTLTIQRTQQEDSAVYLCASSFSSGMKDGAFFGQGTRLTVV.

J is TRBJ2-3 and V is TRBV4-2; 9 bases fit TRBD2. CDR3 length equals 15 residues. Germline CDR1 reads LGHNA; CDR2 reads YNFKEQ. With 1 base clipped from V and 2 bases from J, the junction kept 1 base outside the gene matches. The CDR3 here is CASSQGTSDTDTQYF. CDR3 coding DNA: TGTGCCAGCAGCCAAGGGACTAGCGACACAGATACGCAGTATTTT.

The rearrangement links TRBV4-1 to TRBJ2-5; TRBD1 aligns across 7 bases. The V segment lost 0 bases and the J segment 5 bases; nucleotides outside the gene matches: 15. The germline V gene has CDR1 MGHRA and CDR2 YSYEKL. This CDR3 spans 18 amino acids. In DNA form, the CDR3 reads TGCGCCAGCAGCCAAGAATCAGGCAGGGGGTTTTCGGAGGAGACCCAGTACTTC. It yields the protein CASSQESGRGFSEETQYF.